Sequencing of this T cell receptor beta chain was carried out in a study of cytomegalovirus exposure and HLA in healthy donors. Researchers ran the PCR with 60 Vbeta and 13 Jbeta primers. The assay was immunoSEQ multiplex PCR, and TCRdb's table has in-frame clones only and misses some. This table holds roughly 150,000 clones, approximately 80% found once. Germline trimming cut 8 bases from V and 4 bases from J; bases unmatched to any gene: 6. CDR3 length: 14 residues. Germline V CDR1 and CDR2: LNHDA, SQIVND (reference sequence). Worth noting for this clone: What it recognizes is unknown.

Overall study results and limits: Only CMV serostatus was available as immune exposure information.

The chain joins TRBV19 to TRBJ2-2; TRBD1 agrees at 8 bases. Sequencing input: PBMCs. This clonotype originated in a woman aged 40-49 years in good health and CMV-seronegative. CDR3 loop: CASLTGAATGELFF. In nucleotides, the CDR3 is TGTGCCAGTTTGACAGGGGCCGCCACCGGGGAGCTGTTTTTT.